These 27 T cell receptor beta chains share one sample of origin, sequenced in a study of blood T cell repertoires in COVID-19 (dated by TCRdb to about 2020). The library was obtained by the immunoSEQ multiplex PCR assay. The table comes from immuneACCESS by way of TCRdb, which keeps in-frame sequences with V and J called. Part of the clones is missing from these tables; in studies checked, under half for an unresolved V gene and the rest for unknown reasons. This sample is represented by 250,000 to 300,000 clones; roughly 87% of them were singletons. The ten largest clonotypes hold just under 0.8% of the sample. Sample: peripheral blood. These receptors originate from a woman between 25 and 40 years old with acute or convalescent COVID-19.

Here the CDR3 reads CASSLPDRVVPIGQPQHF. The CDR3 DNA follows: TGTGCCAGCAGCTTACCAGACAGGGTTGTCCCAATCGGGCAGCCCCAGCATTTT. The chain uses TRBV11-2 and TRBJ1-5; the match to TRBD1 covers 7 bases. Germline assignment: CDR1 SGHAT and CDR2 FQNNGV. The V segment lost 2 bases and the J segment 7 bases; nucleotides outside the gene matches: 17. This CDR3 contains 18 residues.

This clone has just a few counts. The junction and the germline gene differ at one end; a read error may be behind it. The CDR3 loop reads CASSLVAGGYNEQFF. CDR3 in DNA: TGTGCTAGCAGCTTGGTAGCGGGTGGCTACAATGAGCAGTTCTTC. This chain joins TRBV7-7 and TRBJ2-1, with 7 bases lining up with TRBD2. CDR3 size: 15 residues. CDR1 is SSHAT, CDR2 FNYEAQ, per germline (reference sequence).

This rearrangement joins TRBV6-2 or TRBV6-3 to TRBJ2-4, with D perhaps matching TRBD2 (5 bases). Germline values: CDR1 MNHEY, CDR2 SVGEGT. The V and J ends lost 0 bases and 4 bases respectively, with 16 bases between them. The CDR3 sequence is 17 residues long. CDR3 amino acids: CASSYSYLAETKNIQYF. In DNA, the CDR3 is TGTGCCAGCAGTTACTCATACCTAGCAGAAACAAAAAACATTCAGTACTTC.

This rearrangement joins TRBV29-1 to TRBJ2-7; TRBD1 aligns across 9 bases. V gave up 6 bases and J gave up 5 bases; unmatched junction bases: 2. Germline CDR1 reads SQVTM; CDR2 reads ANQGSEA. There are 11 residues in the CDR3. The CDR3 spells CSVGTGNEQYF. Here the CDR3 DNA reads TGCAGCGTGGGGACAGGGAACGAGCAGTACTTC.

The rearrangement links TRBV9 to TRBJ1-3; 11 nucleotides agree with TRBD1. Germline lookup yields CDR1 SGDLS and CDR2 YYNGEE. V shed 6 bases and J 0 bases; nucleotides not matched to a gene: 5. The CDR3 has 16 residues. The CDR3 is CASTRDRGYSGNTIYF. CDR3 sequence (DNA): TGTGCCAGCACCCGGGACAGGGGGTACTCTGGAAACACCATATATTTT. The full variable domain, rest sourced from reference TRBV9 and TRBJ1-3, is DSGVTQTPKHLITATGQRVTLRCSPRSGDLSVYWYQQSLDQGLQFLIQYYNGEERAKGNILERFSAQQFPDLHSELNLSSLELGDSALYFCASTRDRGYSGNTIYFGEGSWLTVV.

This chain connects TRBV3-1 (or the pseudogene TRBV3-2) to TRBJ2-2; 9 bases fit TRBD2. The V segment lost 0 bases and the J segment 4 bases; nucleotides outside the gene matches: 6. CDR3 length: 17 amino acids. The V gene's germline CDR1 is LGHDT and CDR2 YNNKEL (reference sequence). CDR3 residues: CASSQERLAGSTGELFF. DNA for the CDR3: TGTGCCAGCAGCCAAGAGAGGCTAGCGGGAAGCACCGGGGAGCTGTTTTTT.

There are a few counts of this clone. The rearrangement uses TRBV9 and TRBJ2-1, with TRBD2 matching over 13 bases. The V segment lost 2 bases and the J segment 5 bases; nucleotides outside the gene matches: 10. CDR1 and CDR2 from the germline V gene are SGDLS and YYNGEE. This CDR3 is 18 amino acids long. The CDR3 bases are TGTGCCAGCAGCGTTCGGGACGGACTAGCGGGAGCCCACAATGAGCAGTTCTTC. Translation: CASSVRDGLAGAHNEQFF.

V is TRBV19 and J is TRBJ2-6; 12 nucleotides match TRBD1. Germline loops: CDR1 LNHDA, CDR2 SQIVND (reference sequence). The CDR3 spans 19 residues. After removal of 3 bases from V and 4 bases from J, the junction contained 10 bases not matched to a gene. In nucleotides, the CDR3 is TGTGCCAGTAGTATGCTCCGGGACAGGGGGCTGAGCGGGGCCAACGTCCTGACTTTC. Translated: CASSMLRDRGLSGANVLTF. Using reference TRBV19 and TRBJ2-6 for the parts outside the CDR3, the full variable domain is DGGITQSPKYLFRKEGQNVTLSCEQNLNHDAMYWYRQDPGQGLRLIYYSQIVNDFQKGDIAEGYSVSREKKESFPLTVTSAQKNPTAFYLCASSMLRDRGLSGANVLTFGAGSRLTVL.

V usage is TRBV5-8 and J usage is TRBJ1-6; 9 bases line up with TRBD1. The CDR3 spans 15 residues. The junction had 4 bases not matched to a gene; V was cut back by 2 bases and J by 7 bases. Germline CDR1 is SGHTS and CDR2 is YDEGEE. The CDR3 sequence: CASSFHGTGNSPLHF. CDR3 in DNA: TGTGCCAGCAGCTTTCACGGGACAGGGAATTCACCCCTCCACTTT.

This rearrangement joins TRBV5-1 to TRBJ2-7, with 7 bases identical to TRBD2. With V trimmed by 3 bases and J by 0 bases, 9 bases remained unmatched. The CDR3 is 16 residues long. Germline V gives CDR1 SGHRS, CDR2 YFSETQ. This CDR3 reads CASSSGLSGVSYEQYF. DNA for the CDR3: TGCGCCAGCAGCTCAGGACTAAGCGGGGTCTCCTACGAGCAGTACTTC.

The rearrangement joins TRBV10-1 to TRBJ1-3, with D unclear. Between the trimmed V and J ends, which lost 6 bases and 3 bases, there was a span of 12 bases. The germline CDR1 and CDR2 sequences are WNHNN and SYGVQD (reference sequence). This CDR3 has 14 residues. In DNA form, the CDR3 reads TGCGCCAGCAGACCCGACAACTTTGGAAACACCATATATTTT. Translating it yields CASRPDNFGNTIYF.

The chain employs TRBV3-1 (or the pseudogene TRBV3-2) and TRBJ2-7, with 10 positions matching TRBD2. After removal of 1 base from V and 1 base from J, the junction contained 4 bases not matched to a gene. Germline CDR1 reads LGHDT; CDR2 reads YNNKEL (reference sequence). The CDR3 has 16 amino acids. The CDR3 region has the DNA TGTGCCAGCAGCCAAGTCTCTAGCGGGAGTTCCTACGAGCAGTACTTC. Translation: CASSQVSSGSSYEQYF.

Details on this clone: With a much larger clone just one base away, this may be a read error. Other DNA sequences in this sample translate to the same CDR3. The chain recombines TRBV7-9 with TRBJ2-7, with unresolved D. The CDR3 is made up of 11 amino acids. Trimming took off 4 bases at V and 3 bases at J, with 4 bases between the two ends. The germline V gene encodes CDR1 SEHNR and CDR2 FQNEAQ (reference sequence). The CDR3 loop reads CASSSNYEQYF. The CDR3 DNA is TGTGCCAGCAGCTCCAACTACGAGCAGTACTTC. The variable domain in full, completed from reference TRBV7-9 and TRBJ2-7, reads DTGVSQNPRHKITKRGQNVTFRCDPISEHNRLYWYRQTLGQGPEFLTYFQNEAQLEKSRLLSDRFSAERPKGSFSTLEIQRTEQGDSAMYLCASSSNYEQYFGPGTRLTVT.

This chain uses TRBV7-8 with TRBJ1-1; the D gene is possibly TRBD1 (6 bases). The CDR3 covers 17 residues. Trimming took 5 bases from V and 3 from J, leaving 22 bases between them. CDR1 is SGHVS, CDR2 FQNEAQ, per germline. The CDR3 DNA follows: TGTGCCAGCAGCCCCACGTGGGGTTTGGGGGCCCACACTGAAGCTTTCTTT. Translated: CASSPTWGLGAHTEAFF.

The CDR3: CASSSSRETQRNTEAFF. In DNA form, the CDR3 reads TGCGCCAGCAGCAGCTCAAGGGAGACCCAGAGGAACACTGAAGCTTTCTTT. The chain has TRBV4-3 and TRBJ1-1; D unresolved. The germline V and J ends were trimmed by 5 bases and 1 base, with 20 bases remaining between them. Germline CDR1 and CDR2: LGHNA and YSLEER. The CDR3 extends over 17 amino acids.

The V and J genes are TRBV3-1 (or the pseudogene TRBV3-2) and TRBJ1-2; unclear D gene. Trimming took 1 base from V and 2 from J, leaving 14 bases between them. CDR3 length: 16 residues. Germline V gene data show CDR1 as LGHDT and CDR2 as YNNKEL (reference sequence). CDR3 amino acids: CASSQAWAGRNYGYTF. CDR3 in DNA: TGTGCCAGCAGCCAAGCCTGGGCGGGGAGAAACTATGGCTACACCTTC.

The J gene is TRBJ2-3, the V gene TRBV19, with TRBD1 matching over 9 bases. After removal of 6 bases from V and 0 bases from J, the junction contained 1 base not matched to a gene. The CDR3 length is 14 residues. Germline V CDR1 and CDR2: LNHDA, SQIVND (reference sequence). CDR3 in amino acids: CASRQGASTDTQYF. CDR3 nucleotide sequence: TGTGCCAGTAGACAGGGGGCTAGCACAGATACGCAGTATTTT.

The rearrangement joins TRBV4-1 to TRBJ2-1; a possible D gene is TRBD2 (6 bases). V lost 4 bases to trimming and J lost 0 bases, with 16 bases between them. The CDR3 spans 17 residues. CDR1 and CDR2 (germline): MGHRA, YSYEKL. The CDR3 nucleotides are TGCGCCAGCAGCCCCGAGCCACTAGCCAACTCCTACAATGAGCAGTTCTTC. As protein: CASSPEPLANSYNEQFF.

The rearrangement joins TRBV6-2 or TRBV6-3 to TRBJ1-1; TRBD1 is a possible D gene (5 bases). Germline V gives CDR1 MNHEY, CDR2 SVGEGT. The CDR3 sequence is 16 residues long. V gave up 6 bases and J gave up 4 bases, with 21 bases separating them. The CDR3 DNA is TGTGCCAGCAGCCGACTGGGGACTGGTCGGGGCACTGAAGCTTTCTTT. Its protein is CASSRLGTGRGTEAFF.

Here the CDR3 reads CASSYPGQGLNQPQHF. The CDR3 nucleotides are TGTGCCAGCAGCTATCCGGGACAGGGCCTCAATCAGCCCCAGCATTTT. The chain combines TRBV2 with TRBJ1-5, with 9 bases aligning to TRBD1. Germline loops: CDR1 SNHLY, CDR2 FYNNEI. With 6 bases clipped from V and 3 bases from J, the junction kept 9 bases outside the gene matches. The CDR3 covers 16 residues.

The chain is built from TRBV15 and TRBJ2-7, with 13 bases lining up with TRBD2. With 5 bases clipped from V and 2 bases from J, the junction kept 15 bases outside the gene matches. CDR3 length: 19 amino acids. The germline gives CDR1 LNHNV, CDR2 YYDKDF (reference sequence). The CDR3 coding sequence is TGTGCCACCAGCTATAAAACTAGCGGGAGGGACCTAGGGGCCTACGAGCAGTACTTC. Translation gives CATSYKTSGRDLGAYEQYF.

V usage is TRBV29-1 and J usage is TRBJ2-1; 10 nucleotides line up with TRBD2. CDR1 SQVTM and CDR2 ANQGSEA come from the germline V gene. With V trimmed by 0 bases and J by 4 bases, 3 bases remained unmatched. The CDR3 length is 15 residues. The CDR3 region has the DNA TGCAGCGTTGAAGAACTAGCGGGAACTTACAATGAGCAGTTCTTC. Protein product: CSVEELAGTYNEQFF.

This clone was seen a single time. This CDR3 is CASTGTGLYNEQFF. As DNA, the CDR3 is TGTGCCAGCACCGGGACAGGGCTCTACAATGAGCAGTTCTTC. The gene calls are TRBV6-5 and TRBJ2-1, with 9 bases aligning to TRBD1. The ends lost 7 bases at V and 3 bases at J; junction bases unmatched: 4. Per germline, CDR1 MNHEY and CDR2 SVGAGI. The CDR3 length is 14 residues.

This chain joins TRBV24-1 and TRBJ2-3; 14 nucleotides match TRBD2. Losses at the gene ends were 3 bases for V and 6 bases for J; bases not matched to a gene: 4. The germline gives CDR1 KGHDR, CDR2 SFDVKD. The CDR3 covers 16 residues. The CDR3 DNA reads TGTGCCACCAGTGATCTTCGACTAGCGGGAGGGGATACGCAGTATTTT. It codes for CATSDLRLAGGDTQYF.

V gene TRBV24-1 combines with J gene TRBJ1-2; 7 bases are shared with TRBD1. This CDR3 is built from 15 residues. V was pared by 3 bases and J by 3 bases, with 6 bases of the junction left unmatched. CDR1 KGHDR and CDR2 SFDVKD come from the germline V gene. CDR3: CATSDRDSPHYGYTF. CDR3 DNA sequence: TGTGCCACCAGTGATAGGGACAGCCCTCACTATGGCTACACCTTC.

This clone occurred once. DNA for the CDR3: TGTGCCAGCGCGGGAGTCAATCAGCCCCAGCATTTT. Encoded protein: CASAGVNQPQHF. J is TRBJ1-5 and V is TRBV25-1, with unresolved D. V was trimmed by 8 bases and J by 3 bases, leaving 8 bases between them. Germline CDR1 and CDR2: MGHDK and SYGVNS. The CDR3 is 12 residues long.

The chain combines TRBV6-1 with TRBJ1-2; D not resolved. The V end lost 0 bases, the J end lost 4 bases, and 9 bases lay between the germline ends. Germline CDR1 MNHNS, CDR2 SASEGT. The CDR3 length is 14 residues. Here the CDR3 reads CASSEAGRRYGYTF. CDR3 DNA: TGTGCCAGCAGTGAAGCTGGCAGGCGCTATGGCTACACCTTC.